These T cell receptor beta chains were read from a single sample in a study of cytomegalovirus exposure and HLA in healthy donors. Only in-frame clones appear in the TCRdb table, and some are missing; sequencing was by immunoSEQ multiplex PCR. The sample table sets out 150,000 to 200,000 clones. The sequencing sample was made of PBMCs. Receptor source: a woman in her fifties or sixties in good health and CMV-seronegative. The CDR3 runs from the conserved cysteine through the conserved F or W. A D gene is named only where the DNA matches it firmly.

v_gene	d_gene	j_gene	CDR3aa	CDR3nt
TRBV28	TRBD1	TRBJ2-2	CASSLNGRGRATGELFF	TGTGCCAGCAGTTTAAACGGCAGGGGGCGCGCGACCGGGGAGCTGTTTTTT
TRBV29-1	TRBD1	TRBJ2-2	CSARDSATKNTGELFF	TGCAGCGCCCGGGACAGCGCCACGAAGAACACCGGGGAGCTGTTTTTT
TRBV7-9	NA	TRBJ1-1	CASSPSAGLEAFF	TGTGCCAGCAGCCCGTCTGCAGGGTTGGAAGCTTTCTTT
TRBV5-1	NA	TRBJ2-2	CASSLVAGKGGELFF	TGCGCCAGCAGCTTGGTGGCAGGGAAGGGCGGGGAGCTGTTTTTT
TRBV30	NA	TRBJ2-2	CAWSVRTATGELFF	TGTGCCTGGAGTGTACGGACAGCTACCGGGGAGCTGTTTTTT
TRBV25-1	TRBD1	TRBJ2-1	CASSNRGRSYNEQFF	TGTGCCAGCAGTAACAGGGGACGGTCCTACAATGAGCAGTTCTTC
TRBV13	NA	TRBJ1-1	CASSLGPLRDMNTEAFF	TGTGCCAGCAGCTTAGGCCCCCTGAGGGACATGAACACTGAAGCTTTCTTT
TRBV7-3	TRBD1	TRBJ1-2	CASSSWTGGRYGYTF	TGTGCCAGCAGCTCCTGGACAGGAGGCCGATATGGCTACACCTTC
TRBV2	TRBD1	TRBJ2-4	CASTLDRGQNIQYF	TGTGCCAGCACTTTAGACAGGGGGCAAAACATTCAGTACTTC
TRBV7-2	NA	TRBJ1-5	CASSHMDRPQHF	TGTGCCAGCAGCCACATGGACAGGCCCCAGCATTTT
TRBV6-5	TRBD1	TRBJ1-1	CASSSRGLNTEAFF	TGTGCCAGCAGTTCCAGGGGGTTGAACACTGAAGCTTTCTTT
TRBV5-1	TRBD2	TRBJ2-3	CASSKLAGGPLSTDTQYF	TGCGCCAGCAGCAAGCTAGCGGGGGGGCCTCTAAGCACAGATACGCAGTATTTT
TRBV6-1	TRBD2	TRBJ2-3	CATATSGITDTQYF	TGTGCCACTGCGACTAGCGGGATCACAGATACGCAGTATTTT
TRBV2	TRBD2	TRBJ2-6	CAGSGGRNSGANVLTF	TGTGCCGGATCTGGCGGGAGGAACTCTGGGGCCAACGTCCTGACTTTC
TRBV5-1	NA	TRBJ1-1	CASSLGGEAFF	TGCGCCAGCAGCTTGGGAGGAGAAGCTTTCTTT
TRBV27	NA	TRBJ2-1	CASSRLAGGVYNEQFF	TGTGCCAGTAGTAGGCTAGCTGGAGGGGTCTACAATGAGCAGTTCTTC
TRBV5-1	TRBD1	TRBJ2-1	CASSLLGQGSWEQFF	TGCGCCAGCAGCTTGTTGGGACAGGGTTCTTGGGAGCAGTTCTTC
TRBV6-5	TRBD2	TRBJ2-7	CASRRGLASYEQYF	TGTGCCAGCAGGAGGGGACTAGCGAGCTACGAGCAGTACTTC
TRBV5-1	NA	TRBJ1-5	CASSPLEGGQPQHF	TGCGCCAGCAGCCCCCTAGAGGGAGGACAGCCCCAGCATTTT
TRBV27	TRBD2	TRBJ2-3	CASRWLAGVTDTQYF	TGTGCCAGCAGATGGCTAGCGGGAGTCACAGATACGCAGTATTTT
TRBV6-6	TRBD1	TRBJ1-1	CASSYSMGTGEEAFF	TGTGCCAGCAGTTACTCGATGGGGACAGGGGAAGAAGCTTTCTTT
TRBV7-8	NA	TRBJ2-7	CASTPLVSYEQYF	TGTGCCAGCACCCCACTGGTCTCCTACGAGCAGTACTTC
TRBV7-3	NA	TRBJ2-5	CASSLPRVWAQETQYF	TGTGCCAGCAGCTTACCTCGCGTGTGGGCCCAAGAGACCCAGTACTTC
TRBV11-2	TRBD2	TRBJ2-7	CASSPGLAGTEQYF	TGTGCCAGCAGCCCAGGGCTAGCGGGAACCGAGCAGTACTTC
TRBV4-1	TRBD1	TRBJ1-2	CASSPPYGQELYGYTF	TGCGCCAGCAGTCCCCCCTATGGACAGGAACTCTATGGCTACACCTTC
TRBV5-8	NA	TRBJ1-2	CASSLGSQGYRYGYTF	TGTGCCAGCAGCTTGGGATCCCAGGGGTATCGCTATGGCTACACCTTC
TRBV4-2	NA	TRBJ1-2	CASSKEAGGQTFYGYTF	TGTGCCAGCAGCAAGGAAGCGGGGGGGCAGACCTTCTATGGCTACACCTTC
TRBV6-5	NA	TRBJ2-7	CASSYGQVYEQYF	TGTGCCAGCAGTTACGGCCAGGTCTACGAGCAGTACTTC
TRBV18	NA	TRBJ1-1	CASSPQRTQNTEAFF	TGTGCCAGCTCACCGCAGCGCACTCAGAACACTGAAGCTTTCTTT
TRBV7-2	NA	TRBJ2-5	CASSLLRETQYF	TGTGCCAGCAGCTTACTCCGGGAGACCCAGTACTTC
TRBV2	NA	TRBJ2-6	CASSARTGANVLTF	TGTGCCAGCAGTGCGAGGACTGGGGCCAACGTCCTGACTTTC
TRBV27	NA	TRBJ1-1	CASSIVLGANTEAFF	TGTGCCAGCAGTATTGTGTTGGGGGCTAACACTGAAGCTTTCTTT